This T cell receptor beta chain was obtained from a study of T cell responses to AZD1222 COVID-19 vaccine. Note on this clone: Its target is not known.

The study, taken as a whole, reports: Donors were largely white British and mainly female; clonal diversity was possibly underestimated. Scientists sampled the repertoires only once the peak T cell response had passed. Breadth and depth of Spike-specific TCRs rose after two AZD1222 doses.

Looked up from germline, CDR1 is ENHRY and CDR2 is SYGVKD. Trimming left V 8 bases short and J 0 bases short, with 14 bases between. This CDR3 spans 15 amino acids. Profiling relied on immunoSEQ multiplex PCR, and the TCRdb table lists in-frame clones only, not all of them. The profile shows about 130,000 clones, approximately 87% of them singletons. The chain employs TRBV10-3 and TRBJ2-1; either TRBD1 or TRBD2 may fit D (6 bases each). The sequence derives from an adult in good health. Sequenced material: peripheral blood, taken on day 0 of AZD1222 vaccination. The CDR3, as DNA: TGTGCCATCGTCCGAGAGGGGGGCTCCTACAATGAGCAGTTCTTC. Its translation is CAIVREGGSYNEQFF.